The TCR beta chain under discussion was sequenced for a study of OX40 agonist ivuxolimab in advanced cancers. Study-level background: The diagnoses of dose-escalation patients were hepatocellular carcinoma, melanoma, renal cell or head and neck cancer.

Assay: immunoSEQ multiplex PCR; the TCRdb copy retains only in-frame clones and omits some. The table has roughly 50,000 clones, roughly 88% seen once. Overall study findings and caveats: CD4+ and CD8+ blood T cells expanded clonally by week 6 at 0.1 to 3.0 mg/kg.

CDR3 size: 13 residues. The germline gives CDR1 GTSNPN, CDR2 SVGIG (reference sequence). V gave up 7 bases and J gave up 3 bases, with 14 bases separating them. On this clone itself: No antigen is known for it.

This receptor was taken from an adult with an advanced solid tumor such as melanoma, head and neck, liver or kidney cancer. The sequencing used CD4+ or CD8+ T cells sorted from blood, collected in a trial of the OX40 agonist ivuxolimab. The chain is built from TRBV30 and TRBJ2-3; D is unclear. CDR3 DNA: TGTGCCTTCGACCAAAACCCGACAGATACGCAGTATTTT. Translation gives CAFDQNPTDTQYF.